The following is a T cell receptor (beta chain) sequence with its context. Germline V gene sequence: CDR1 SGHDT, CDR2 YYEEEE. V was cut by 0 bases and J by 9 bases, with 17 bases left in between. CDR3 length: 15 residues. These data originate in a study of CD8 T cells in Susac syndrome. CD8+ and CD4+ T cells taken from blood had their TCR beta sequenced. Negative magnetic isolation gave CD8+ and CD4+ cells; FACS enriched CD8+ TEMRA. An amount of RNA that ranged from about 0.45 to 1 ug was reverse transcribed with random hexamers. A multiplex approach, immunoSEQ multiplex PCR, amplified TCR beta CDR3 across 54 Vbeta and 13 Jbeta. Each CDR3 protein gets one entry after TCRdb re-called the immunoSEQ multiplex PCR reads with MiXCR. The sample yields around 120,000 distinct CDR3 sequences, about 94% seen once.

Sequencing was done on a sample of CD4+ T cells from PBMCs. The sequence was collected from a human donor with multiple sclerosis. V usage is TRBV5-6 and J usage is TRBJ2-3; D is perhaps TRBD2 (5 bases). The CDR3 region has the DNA TGTGCCAGCAGCTTGGAAACTGAGCGGAAGGACACGCAGTATTTT. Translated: CASSLETERKDTQYF.